This entry concerns a single T cell receptor (beta chain). This record belongs to a study of blood T cell repertoires in COVID-19. Study-level information: Material from acute and convalescent COVID-19 was sourced from the United States, Italy and Spain.

Only in-frame clones appear in the TCRdb table, and some are missing; sequencing was by immunoSEQ multiplex PCR. The table lists some 200,000 clones, roughly 84% of them singletons, with less than 20% in the top ten. The sequence came from a woman older than 75 with active or convalescent COVID-19. Sequencing was done on a sample of peripheral blood.

This CDR3 reads CASLLRAGPQHF. Here the CDR3 DNA reads TGTGCCAGCCTGCTTCGGGCGGGACCCCAGCATTTT. The gene calls are TRBV28 and TRBJ1-5; D gene ambiguous. The CDR3 sequence is 12 residues long. Per germline, CDR1 MDHEN and CDR2 SYDVKM. V was shortened by 8 bases and J by 10 bases, with 15 bases between the two germline ends.